This T cell receptor (beta chain) was captured by sequencing in a study of response to subunit inactivated influenza vaccine (dated by TCRdb to 2017 to 2018). Some background on the complete study: To follow how T cells responded to a trivalent subunit inactivated influenza vaccine, the researchers relied on deep quantitative profiling of the T cell receptor repertoire. General conclusions and limits of the study: The authors proposed that each seasonal influenza vaccination may bring in only a limited number of new T cells.

This clonotype showed up just a few times. Its antigen has not been determined. No much larger clone exists at a distance of one base, and base qualities are not known. V is pared back by 3 bases and J by 0 bases, with 12 bases lying between the germline termini. Sequences MGHRA (CDR1) and YSYEKL (CDR2) are obtained from the germline V gene. The CDR3 covers 15 residues, taking in both the cysteine and the phenylalanine. Of the read, only the CDR3 DNA is kept; its 45 bases are in frame from base 1. Library preparation was by RT-PCR. Sequencing relied on an Illumina HiSeq 2500. Starting from the raw public reads, TCRdb applied fastp trimming at Q25, assembled clones with MiXCR and retained in-frame beta chains. Every distinct CDR3 protein forms one entry, paired with its most common genes and DNA. Across this sample there are fewer than 750,000 distinct CDR3 sequences, with 11% to 15% seen only once. Together, the top ten hold 8.5% to 14% of the sample.

Rearrangement joined TRBV4-1 to TRBJ2-7; the D gene is perhaps TRBD1, on 6 matching bases. The input for sequencing was PBMCs from blood, taken approximately 13 days after vaccination. The receptor's source is a man aged 50-59 years who received an inactivated influenza vaccine. Donor details come from another sample of the same person, matched by shared clones. In nucleotide form, the sequence is TGCGCCAGCAGCCAGCAAACAGGGACCTCCTACGAGCAGTACTTC. It translates to CASSQQTGTSYEQYF.